This TCR beta chain is drawn from a study of regulatory T cells in long-lasting Graves disease. Sequencing libraries for TCR beta were prepared with iRepertoire HTBI primers and Arm-PCR of CDR3 regions. Each CDR3 protein is one row after TCRdb ran MiXCR on the multiplex PCR reads. The sample lists approximately 540,000 distinct CDR3 sequences, around 12% occurring once. The sample holds a few counts of this clonotype. Time point reported: newly diagnosed GD, antithyroid drugs for less than 3 months. Isolated PBMC RNA provided the starting material for the TCR library. Patients with Graves' disease were diagnosed by American Thyroid Association guidelines. Separately, the same data were catalogued under a study of T cells in Graves' hyperthyroidism and ophthalmopathy. That publication notes: Graves' hyperthyroidism is called stable when ophthalmopathy does not progress within 18 months. TCR CDR3 underwent first-round RT-PCR with the HTBI primer set.

This clonotype was sampled from a woman in her 30s with Graves disease. Sequenced here: peripheral blood mononuclear cells (PBMCs), sampled at new diagnosis, from a patient treated with antithyroid drugs.

This CDR3 reads CSARDRQGRQPQHF. Written as DNA, the CDR3 is TGCAGTGCTAGAGACAGACAGGGGAGGCAGCCCCAGCATTTT. The V call is TRBV20-1, the J call TRBJ1-5; 8 nucleotides line up with TRBD1. CDR3 size: 14 residues. Per germline, CDR1 DFQATT and CDR2 SNEGSKA (reference sequence). V shed 0 bases and J 7 bases; nucleotides not matched to a gene: 5.